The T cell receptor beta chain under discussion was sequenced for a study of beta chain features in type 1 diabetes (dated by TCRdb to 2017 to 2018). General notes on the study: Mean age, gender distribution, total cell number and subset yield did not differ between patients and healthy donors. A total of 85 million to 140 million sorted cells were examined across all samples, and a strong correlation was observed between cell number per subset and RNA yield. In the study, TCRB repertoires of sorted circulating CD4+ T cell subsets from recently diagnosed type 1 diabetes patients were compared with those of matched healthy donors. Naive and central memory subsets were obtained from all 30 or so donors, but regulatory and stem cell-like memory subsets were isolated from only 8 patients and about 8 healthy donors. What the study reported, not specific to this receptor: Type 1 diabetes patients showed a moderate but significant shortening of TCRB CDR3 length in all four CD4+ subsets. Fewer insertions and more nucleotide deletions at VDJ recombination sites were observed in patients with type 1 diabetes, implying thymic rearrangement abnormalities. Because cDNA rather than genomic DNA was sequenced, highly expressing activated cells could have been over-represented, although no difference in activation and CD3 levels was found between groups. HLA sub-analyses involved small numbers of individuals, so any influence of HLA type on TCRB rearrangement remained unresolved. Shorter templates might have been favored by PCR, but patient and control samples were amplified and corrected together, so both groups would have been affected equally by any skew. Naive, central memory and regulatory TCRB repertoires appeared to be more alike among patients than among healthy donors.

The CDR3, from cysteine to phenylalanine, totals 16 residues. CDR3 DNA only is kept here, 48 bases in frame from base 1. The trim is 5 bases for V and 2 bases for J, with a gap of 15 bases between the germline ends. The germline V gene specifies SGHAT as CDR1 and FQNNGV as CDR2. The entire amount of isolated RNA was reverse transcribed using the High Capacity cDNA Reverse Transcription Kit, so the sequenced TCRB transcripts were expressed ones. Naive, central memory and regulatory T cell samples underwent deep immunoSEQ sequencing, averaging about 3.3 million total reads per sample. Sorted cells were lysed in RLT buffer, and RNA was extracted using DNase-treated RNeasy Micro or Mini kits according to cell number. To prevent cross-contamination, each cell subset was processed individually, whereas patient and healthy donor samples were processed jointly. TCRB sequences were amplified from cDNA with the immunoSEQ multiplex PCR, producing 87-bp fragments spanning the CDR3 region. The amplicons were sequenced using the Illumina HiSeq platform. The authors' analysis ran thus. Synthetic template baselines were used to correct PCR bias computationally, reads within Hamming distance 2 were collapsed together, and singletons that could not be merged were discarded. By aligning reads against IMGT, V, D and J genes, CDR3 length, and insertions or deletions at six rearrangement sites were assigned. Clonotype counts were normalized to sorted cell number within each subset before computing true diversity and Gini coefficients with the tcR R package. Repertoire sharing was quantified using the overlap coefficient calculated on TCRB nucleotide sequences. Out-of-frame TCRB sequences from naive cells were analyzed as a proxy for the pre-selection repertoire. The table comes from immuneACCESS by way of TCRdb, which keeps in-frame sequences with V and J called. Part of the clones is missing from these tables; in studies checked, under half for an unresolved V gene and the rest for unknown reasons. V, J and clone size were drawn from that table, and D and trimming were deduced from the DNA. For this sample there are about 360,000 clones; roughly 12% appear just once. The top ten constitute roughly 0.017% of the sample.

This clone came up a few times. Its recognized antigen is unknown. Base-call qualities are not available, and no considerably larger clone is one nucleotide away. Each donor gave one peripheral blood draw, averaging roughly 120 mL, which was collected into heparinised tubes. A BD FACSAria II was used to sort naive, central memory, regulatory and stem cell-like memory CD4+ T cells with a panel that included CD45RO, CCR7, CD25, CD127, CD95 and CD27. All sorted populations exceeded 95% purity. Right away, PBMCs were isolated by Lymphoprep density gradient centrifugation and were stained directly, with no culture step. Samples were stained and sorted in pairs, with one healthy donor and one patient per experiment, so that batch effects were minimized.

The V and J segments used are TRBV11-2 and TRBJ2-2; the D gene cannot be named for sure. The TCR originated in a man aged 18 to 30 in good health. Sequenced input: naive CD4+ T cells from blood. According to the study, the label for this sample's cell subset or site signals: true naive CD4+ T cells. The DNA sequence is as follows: TGTGCCAGCAGCCCCGCCGTGACATTAAACACCGGGGAGCTGTTTTTT. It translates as CASSPAVTLNTGELFF.